This section outlines one TCR beta chain sequence together with its context. Its antigen is unknown. The source of the sample is a study of OX40 agonist ivuxolimab in advanced cancers. At the level of the study: Patients achieving partial responses numbered three: one hepatocellular carcinoma case and two cutaneous melanoma cases. Broader study findings: Clonal expansion was seen in CD4+ and CD8+ blood T cells by week 6 at 0.1 to 3.0 mg/kg.

Patients with a history of autoimmune disease or on systemic immunosuppression were excluded. The repertoire was sequenced with immunoSEQ multiplex PCR; TCRdb's copy has only in-frame clones and lacks some. Here the sample spans about 40,000 clones, 88% being singletons. This CDR3 is 14 amino acids long. Germline CDR1 MDHEN, CDR2 SYDVKM. V was pared by 3 bases and J by 4 bases, with 10 bases between. The V and J genes are TRBV28 and TRBJ1-5; perhaps TRBD1 as D (5 bases). This TCR came from an adult with an advanced solid tumor such as melanoma, head and neck, liver or kidney cancer. Here the sequenced sample was CD4+ or CD8+ T cells sorted from blood, taken in a trial of the OX40 agonist ivuxolimab. The CDR3, as DNA: TGTGCCAGCAGTTTTCTCACAGGAAATCAGCCCCAGCATTTT. Translated, it gives CASSFLTGNQPQHF.